This T cell receptor beta chain derives from a study of shared clonotypes between healthy human individuals. As for the study in general: A couple of women and a few men aged 18 to 49 made up the donors.

In germline, CDR1 is SNHLY, CDR2 FYNNEI. V lost 0 bases, J lost 8 bases, and 21 bases stayed unmatched. CDR3 length equals 19 residues. The protocol was immunoSEQ multiplex PCR, while the TCRdb copy is restricted to in-frame clones and leaves out a portion. In the table there are a few million clones, 90% to 95% of which are singletons. The sample taken for sequencing was naive CD4+ T cells sorted from blood. Subset in this sample: CD45RA+ positively selected. The receptor was isolated from a man between 18 and 35 years old in good health. This sequence joins TRBV2 and TRBJ1-2, with 7 bases that match TRBD1. CDR3 in DNA: TGTGCCAGCAGTGAAGCCTTCCCATTCACTCTTGACAGGGTTGAGGGCTACACCTTC. Translated, it gives CASSEAFPFTLDRVEGYTF.